This TCR beta chain was captured in a study of T-cell reconstitution after alpha-beta-depleted transplantation in children. Findings of the study overall: It was surviving recipient T cells and thymic progenitors that gave some patients high TCRbeta diversity at day 60.

This clonotype was found a few times. The target antigen is unknown. Unique molecular identifiers were used in preparing the TCRbeta library. TCRdb called the PCR reads again in MiXCR, with one record for every CDR3 protein. The sample comprises 300,000 to 400,000 distinct CDR3 sequences, 15% to 20% of which are singletons, and about 41% rests with the top ten. Germline assignment: CDR1 SGHVS and CDR2 FQNEAQ. The CDR3 is made up of 16 amino acids. Trimming stripped 1 base from V and 5 bases from J, with 14 bases between. The chain links TRBV7-8 to TRBJ2-2; D is undetermined. The receptor was isolated from a male patient under 10 years old who had a stem cell transplant for acute lymphoblastic leukemia, so the T cells may come from the graft donor. Sequencing was performed on PBMCs, mostly from graft donor cells, taken 360 days after TCRalphabeta/CD19-depleted stem cell transplant. The DNA of the CDR3 is TGTGCCAGCAGCTTAGATCGGTTTCTCCGGACCGGGGAGCTGTTTTTT. Residues: CASSLDRFLRTGELFF. Full variable domain (rest looked up from reference TRBV7-8 and TRBJ2-2): GAGVSQSPRYKVAKRGQDVALRCDPISGHVSLFWYQQALGQGPEFLTYFQNEAQLDKSGLPSDRFFAERPEGSVSTLKIQRTQQEDSAVYLCASSLDRFLRTGELFFGEGSRLTVL.